Listed below are T cell receptor beta chains from one sample, sequenced in a study of shared clonotypes between healthy human individuals. TCRdb keeps only in-frame clones here, not all; method: immunoSEQ multiplex PCR. The sample shows a few million clones, more than 80% of them seen only once. The sequenced material came from naive CD4+ T cells from PBMCs. These receptor sequences come from a man aged 18 to 30 in good health. Some clones in this sample may be carry-over from other donors' samples. The CDR3 runs from the conserved cysteine through the conserved F or W. Fields, in order: D gene, clone size, V gene, J gene, CDR3 protein, CDR3 DNA. A D gene is named only where the DNA matches it firmly. Size is omitted from some rows. Given values are once, few, many or a class for expanded clones.

.	.	TRBV21-1	TRBJ2-3	CARNTRGTLGTDTQYF	TGTGCCAGAAATACGAGGGGGACATTGGGCACAGATACGCAGTATTTT
TRBD2	.	TRBV2	TRBJ2-3	CASSSTTGGTQYF	TGTGCCAGCAGCTCTACAACGGGAGGTACGCAGTATTTT
TRBD2	.	TRBV28	TRBJ2-3	CASHLAGAQFSTDTQYF	TGTGCCAGCCATCTAGCGGGAGCCCAATTTAGCACAGATACGCAGTATTTT
.	once	TRBV14	TRBJ2-3	CASSPLGYTDTQYF	TGTGCCAGCAGTCCCTTGGGATACACAGATACGCAGTATTTT
.	.	TRBV20-1	TRBJ1-6	CSASVGTPLHF	TGCAGTGCTAGCGTAGGGACACCCCTCCACTTT
TRBD1	.	TRBV28	TRBJ2-7	CASSLVRDRPTYEQYF	TGTGCCAGCAGTTTAGTCCGGGACAGACCTACCTACGAGCAGTACTTC
TRBD1	few	TRBV18	TRBJ1-1	CASSPRKGQLNTEAFF	TGTGCCAGCTCACCCCGGAAGGGACAGTTGAACACTGAAGCTTTCTTT
.	.	TRBV6-1	TRBJ2-2	CASSGLGGVGELFF	TGTGCCAGCAGTGGACTAGGGGGAGTCGGGGAGCTGTTTTTT
.	once	TRBV29-1	TRBJ2-4	CSVEEVLGLRNIQYF	TGCAGCGTTGAAGAGGTCCTAGGGTTACGAAACATTCAGTACTTC
.	.	TRBV7-2	TRBJ1-5	CASDLLGMGNQPQHF	TGTGCCAGCGACCTGTTGGGGATGGGCAATCAGCCCCAGCATTTT
.	.	TRBV7-2	TRBJ1-1	CASSLPWGALNTEAFF	TGTGCCAGCAGCTTACCGTGGGGAGCCTTGAACACTGAAGCTTTCTTT
.	.	TRBV13	TRBJ2-2	CASSPLLVGGELFF	TGTGCCAGCAGCCCCCTCCTCGTTGGCGGGGAGCTGTTTTTT
.	.	TRBV7-3	TRBJ2-5	CASSAKFGETQYF	TGTGCCAGCAGCGCAAAATTCGGGGAGACCCAGTACTTC
.	.	TRBV12-5	TRBJ2-5	CASGLTSTETQYF	TGTGCTAGTGGTTTGACTAGCACGGAGACCCAGTACTTC
.	.	TRBV6-6	TRBJ1-2	CASSYLDVNYGYTF	TGTGCCAGCAGTTACCTCGACGTAAACTATGGCTACACCTTC
TRBD2	.	TRBV4-2	TRBJ2-5	CASSRAWTSGIRETQYF	TGTGCCAGCAGCCGCGCCTGGACTAGCGGGATCCGAGAGACCCAGTACTTC
.	.	TRBV28	TRBJ1-5	CASSLAQDNQPQHF	TGTGCCAGCAGTTTAGCACAGGATAATCAGCCCCAGCATTTT
.	.	TRBV9	TRBJ1-1	CASSVDSGWDTEAFF	TGTGCCAGCAGCGTAGACAGTGGGTGGGACACTGAAGCTTTCTTT